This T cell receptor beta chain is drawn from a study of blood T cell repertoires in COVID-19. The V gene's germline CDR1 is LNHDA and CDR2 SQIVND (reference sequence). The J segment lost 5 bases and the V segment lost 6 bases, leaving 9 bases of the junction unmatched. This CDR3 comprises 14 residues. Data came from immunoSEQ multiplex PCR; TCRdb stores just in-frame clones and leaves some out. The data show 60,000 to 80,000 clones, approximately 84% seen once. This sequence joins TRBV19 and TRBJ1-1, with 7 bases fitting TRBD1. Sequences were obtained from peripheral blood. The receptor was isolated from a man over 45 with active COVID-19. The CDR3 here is CASSPTGSKTEAFF. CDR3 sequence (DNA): TGTGCCAGTAGCCCGACAGGGAGTAAGACTGAAGCTTTCTTT.